The 13 T cell receptor beta chains reported below all come from one sample, sequenced in a study of blood T cell repertoires in COVID-19. Using immunoSEQ multiplex PCR, the repertoire was profiled, and TCRdb retains in-frame clones only, with some absent. Seen here are fewer than 150,000 clones, around 85% observed once, and the top ten hold more than 10%. The sample consisted of peripheral blood. The receptors derive from a human donor in a cohort sampled during active COVID-19.

This chain links TRBV6-5 with TRBJ2-3, with D possibly matching TRBD2 (7 bases). The CDR3 is 15 residues long. CDR1 is MNHEY, CDR2 SVGAGI, per germline. The V end lost 6 bases, the J end lost 2 bases, and 15 bases lay between the germline ends. CDR3 DNA sequence: TGTGCCAGCAGGATTGGGGGGGGGCCCACAGATACGCAGTATTTT. Its protein product is CASRIGGGPTDTQYF.

This chain uses TRBV9 with TRBJ2-7; D may be TRBD1 (5 bases). Trimming shortened V by 6 bases and J by 3 bases, and 16 bases separated the two germline ends. CDR3 length: 14 amino acids. Germline values: CDR1 SGDLS, CDR2 YYNGEE. The CDR3 loop reads CASTPFSDSYEQYF. The DNA for the CDR3 is TGTGCCAGCACCCCTTTCAGTGACAGCTACGAGCAGTACTTC.

V is TRBV10-2 and J is TRBJ1-5, with TRBD1 matching over 7 bases. Per the germline V gene, CDR1 is WSHSY and CDR2 is SAAADI. With V trimmed by 3 bases and J by 5 bases, 4 bases remained unmatched. This CDR3 comprises 14 residues. Here the CDR3 DNA reads TGCGCCAGCAGTGATAGGGGGCTGGATCAGCCCCAGCATTTT. Its protein product is CASSDRGLDQPQHF.

The chain uses TRBV15 and TRBJ1-2; TRBD1 aligns across 9 bases. The CDR3 is made up of 15 amino acids. V was pared by 0 bases and J by 7 bases, with 6 bases of the junction left unmatched. Germline V gives CDR1 LNHNV, CDR2 YYDKDF (reference sequence). The CDR3 here is CATSREKGQGTGYTF. The CDR3 DNA reads as TGTGCCACCAGCAGAGAAAAGGGACAGGGTACTGGCTACACCTTC.

The chain joins TRBV10-3 to TRBJ2-1; 14 bases line up with TRBD2. V shed 6 bases, J shed 10 bases, and the junction held 5 bases outside the gene matches. Per the germline V gene, CDR1 is ENHRY and CDR2 is SYGVKD. There are 14 residues in the CDR3. The CDR3 nucleotides are TGTGCCATCAGGACTAGCGGGGGGGCCTGGGAGCAGTTCTTC. This encodes CAIRTSGGAWEQFF.

This clone showed up just once. This chain links TRBV25-1 with TRBJ1-3; 8 bases fit TRBD1. Trimming took 2 bases from V and 2 from J; bases not matched to a gene: 11. Germline assignment: CDR1 MGHDK and CDR2 SYGVNS. The CDR3 contains 18 residues. The CDR3 loop reads CASSEPAGQGGPGNTIYF. CDR3 nucleotides: TGTGCCAGCAGTGAACCCGCCGGACAGGGAGGTCCTGGAAACACCATATATTTT. The full variable domain, in which reference TRBV25-1 and TRBJ1-3 provide the parts outside the CDR3, is EADIYQTPRYLVIGTGKKITLECSQTMGHDKMYWYQQDPGMELHLIHYSYGVNSTEKGDLSSESTVSRIRTEHFPLTLESARPSHTSQYLCASSEPAGQGGPGNTIYFGEGSWLTVV.

The rearrangement uses TRBV5-1 and TRBJ2-2; a weak D match, TRBD1 (6 bases). Germline V lookup: CDR1 SGHRS, CDR2 YFSETQ. The V end lost 0 bases, the J end lost 0 bases, and 6 bases lay between the germline ends. The CDR3 sequence is 15 residues long. DNA for the CDR3: TGCGCCAGCAGCTTGGGGACAGCGAACACCGGGGAGCTGTTTTTT. It codes for CASSLGTANTGELFF.

The chain uses TRBV5-1 and TRBJ2-2; 8 positions match TRBD1. Germline lookup yields CDR1 SGHRS and CDR2 YFSETQ. This CDR3 has 16 residues. J lost 2 bases, V lost 2 bases, and 5 bases had no gene match. In DNA, the CDR3 is TGCGCCAGCAGCTTCCACGACAGGGGTAACACCGGGGAGCTGTTTTTT. Its protein product is CASSFHDRGNTGELFF.

This clone has just one count. The chain is built from TRBV12-3 or TRBV12-4 and TRBJ2-3; D perhaps matches TRBD1 (5 bases). Trimming removed 7 bases from V and 10 bases from J, with 15 bases in between. CDR3 length equals 12 residues. The CDR3 DNA reads as TGTGCCAGCACCGCCACAGGTCTGGCGCAGTATTTT. Its protein is CASTATGLAQYF.

Note on this clone: Other nucleotide sequences from this sample produce the same CDR3. The V and J genes are TRBV7-2 and TRBJ2-2; TRBD2 is a possible D gene (6 bases). The CDR3 covers 14 residues. Germline V gene data show CDR1 as SGHTA and CDR2 as FQGNSA. V was pared by 0 bases and J by 4 bases, with 6 bases between. CDR3 nucleotide sequence: TGTGCCAGCAGCTTAGCCGGGGGCACCGGGGAGCTGTTTTTT. Protein sequence: CASSLAGGTGELFF. Complete variable domain (other parts from reference TRBV7-2 and TRBJ2-2): GAGVSQSPSNKVTEKGKDVELRCDPISGHTALYWYRQSLGQGLEFLIYFQGNSAPDKSGLPSDRFSAERTGGSVSTLTIQRTQQEDSAVYLCASSLAGGTGELFFGEGSRLTVL.

This sequence joins TRBV2 and TRBJ1-2, with 7 bases lining up with TRBD1. Germline trimming cut 7 bases from V and 8 bases from J; bases unmatched to any gene: 7. CDR3 length: 12 residues. CDR1 SNHLY and CDR2 FYNNEI come from the germline V gene. CDR3 residues: CASKYTGDGYTF. CDR3 sequence (DNA): TGTGCCAGCAAGTATACAGGGGACGGCTACACCTTC.

This clone was detected once. The gene calls are TRBV5-1 and TRBJ2-3; D may be TRBD1 (5 bases). V lost 2 bases, J lost 2 bases, and 9 bases lay in between. This CDR3 comprises 14 residues. The germline V gene encodes CDR1 SGHRS and CDR2 YFSETQ. This CDR3 reads CASSFLGPTDTQYF. DNA for the CDR3: TGCGCCAGCAGCTTTTTGGGGCCCACAGATACGCAGTATTTT. Using reference TRBV5-1 and TRBJ2-3 for the parts outside the CDR3, the full variable domain is KAGVTQTPRYLIKTRGQQVTLSCSPISGHRSVSWYQQTPGQGLQFLFEYFSETQRNKGNFPGRFSGRQFSNSRSEMNVSTLELGDSALYLCASSFLGPTDTQYFGPGTRLTVL.

The V and J genes are TRBV5-1 and TRBJ2-7, with D uncertain. V lost 7 bases and J lost 4, with 15 bases in between. The CDR3 contains 13 residues. Looked up from germline, CDR1 is SGHRS and CDR2 is YFSETQ. The CDR3: CASAAAPRYEQYF. The CDR3 DNA sequence: TGCGCCAGCGCGGCCGCCCCCCGTTACGAGCAGTACTTC.